The following is a TCR beta chain sequence with its context. The antigen remains undetermined. This sample was taken from a study of T cell repertoires in cytomegalovirus infection. Study-level information: Use of recently identified HLA-C-restricted and well-studied HLA-B-restricted CMV epitopes was part of the study.

TCRdb re-analysed the reads in MiXCR, keeping a single row per CDR3 protein. The sample has about 900,000 distinct CDR3 sequences; approximately 30% are singletons. V dropped 6 bases and J dropped 4; count of bases not matched to a gene: 4. The germline CDR1 and CDR2 sequences are SGHVS and FNYEAQ. This CDR3 has 13 residues. The chain uses TRBV7-6 and TRBJ2-3; 7 bases match TRBD1. Sequencing used cultured CD8+ T cells from PBMCs, obtained from culture after CMV antigen stimulation. The source of this sequence is a human donor in good health (CMV status not recorded). Some clones in this sample may be carry-over from other donors' samples. CDR3 in DNA: TGTGCCAGCAGAAAAACAGGGGCAGATACGCAGTATTTT. As protein: CASRKTGADTQYF.